This paragraph covers one T cell receptor (beta chain) sequence. This sample was included in a study of blood T cell repertoires in COVID-19. About the study: The origin of the acute and convalescent COVID-19 samples was the United States, Italy and Spain.

Per the original methods: Reference gene primer amplification in the assay estimated nucleated cell counts. Produced via immunoSEQ multiplex PCR; TCRdb's table is partial and in-frame only. V, J and clone size are those of that table, while D and trimming were read from the DNA. The sample holds fewer than 650,000 clones, 85% to 90% seen once. Per germline, CDR1 SGHRS and CDR2 YFSETQ. V was cut by 4 bases and J by 4 bases, with 8 bases left in between. The CDR3 has 13 residues. One Seattle source followed patients from active infection through their disease course. V gene TRBV5-1 combines with J gene TRBJ2-2, with D possibly being TRBD2 (6 bases). Source material: peripheral blood. This clonotype was obtained from a woman between 45 and 60 years old with COVID-19, enrolled during active disease. Written as DNA, the CDR3 is TGCGCCAGCAGCCTCGGGGGCACCGGGGAGCTGTTTTTT. This encodes CASSLGGTGELFF.